The rows below give T cell receptor beta chains drawn from one sample of a study of graft-versus-host responses after intestinal transplantation. TCRdb's table, derived via immunoSEQ multiplex PCR, lists solely in-frame clones and lacks some. The sample lists around 20,000 clones, 80% to 90% occurring once. This specimen consisted of PBMCs, obtained roughly ten weeks after intestinal transplantation. Source of these receptors: a human patient who received an intestinal transplant, so some T cells may come from the graft donor. The CDR3 runs from the conserved cysteine through the conserved F or W. Each record gives: D gene, clone size, J gene, V gene, CDR3 DNA, CDR3 protein. The D gene is left open where the match is weak. The size of a clone is reported for some rows only, either as once, few or many, or as a class for expanded clones.

D gene: TRBD2
clone size: .
J gene: TRBJ2-1
V gene: TRBV4-1
CDR3 DNA: TGCGCCAGCAGCCAAGATCCCATTTGGGCTAGCGGGGATCATGAGCAGTTCTTC
CDR3 protein: CASSQDPIWASGDHEQFF

D gene: .
clone size: .
J gene: TRBJ1-2
V gene: TRBV12-2
CDR3 DNA: TGTGCAAGTCGCTACAGGGGAAACTATGGCTACACCTTC
CDR3 protein: CASRYRGNYGYTF

D gene: .
clone size: .
J gene: TRBJ2-3
V gene: TRBV6-5
CDR3 DNA: TGTGCCAGTCAGGGGGATACGCAGTATTTT
CDR3 protein: CASQGDTQYF

D gene: .
clone size: few
J gene: TRBJ1-1
V gene: TRBV5-6
CDR3 DNA: TGTGCCAGCGGTCGGATAGCCACTGAAGCTTTCTTT
CDR3 protein: CASGRIATEAFF

D gene: .
clone size: .
J gene: TRBJ1-1
V gene: TRBV6-6
CDR3 DNA: TGTGCCAGCAGAAGATGGACAGACAGAACTGAAGCTTTCTTT
CDR3 protein: CASRRWTDRTEAFF

D gene: TRBD1
clone size: .
J gene: TRBJ1-2
V gene: TRBV5-5
CDR3 DNA: TGTGCCAGCAGCCACCAGGACAGGACACTTAACTATGGCTACACCTTC
CDR3 protein: CASSHQDRTLNYGYTF

D gene: .
clone size: .
J gene: TRBJ1-1
V gene: TRBV7-9
CDR3 DNA: TGTGCCAGCAGCTTAGAACCGGGAATGAACACTGAAGCTTTCTTT
CDR3 protein: CASSLEPGMNTEAFF

D gene: .
clone size: once
J gene: TRBJ2-1
V gene: TRBV10-3
CDR3 DNA: TGTGCCATCAGTGATCCGGGGAGCTCCTACAATGAGCAGTTCTTC
CDR3 protein: CAISDPGSSYNEQFF

D gene: TRBD1
clone size: .
J gene: TRBJ1-1
V gene: TRBV4-3
CDR3 DNA: TGCGCCAGCAGCCAAGATGGGGCAGGGGGCCCGGACACTGAAGCTTTCTTT
CDR3 protein: CASSQDGAGGPDTEAFF

D gene: TRBD1
clone size: .
J gene: TRBJ1-1
V gene: TRBV11-3
CDR3 DNA: TGTGCCAGCAGCTTTCGACAGGGTATGGGGAACACTGAAGCTTTCTTT
CDR3 protein: CASSFRQGMGNTEAFF

D gene: TRBD2
clone size: .
J gene: TRBJ2-5
V gene: TRBV7-9
CDR3 DNA: TGTGCCAGCAGCGGTCCTAGCGGGGATATATGGGAGACCCAGTACTTC
CDR3 protein: CASSGPSGDIWETQYF

D gene: .
clone size: .
J gene: TRBJ2-2
V gene: TRBV6-5
CDR3 DNA: TGTGCCAGCAGTTACGGTTTGGGAGGTGGGGAGCTGTTTTTT
CDR3 protein: CASSYGLGGGELFF

D gene: .
clone size: .
J gene: TRBJ1-3
V gene: TRBV11-2
CDR3 DNA: TGTGCCAGCAGTAGAGGGCTGAAGGGAAACACCATATATTTT
CDR3 protein: CASSRGLKGNTIYF

D gene: .
clone size: .
J gene: TRBJ1-1
V gene: TRBV5-1
CDR3 DNA: TGCGCCAGCAGCGACGGACAGCTGGGGAACACTAAAGCTTTCTTT
CDR3 protein: CASSDGQLGNTKAFF

D gene: .
clone size: .
J gene: TRBJ1-2
V gene: TRBV27
CDR3 DNA: TGTGCCAGCAGTTTATCTTTTACGTTGGGGGCAATGGTGGATGGCTACACCTTC
CDR3 protein: CASSLSFTLGAMVDGYTF

D gene: .
clone size: .
J gene: TRBJ2-7
V gene: TRBV15
CDR3 DNA: TGTGCCACCAGCAATTGGACTACGGAGCAGTACTTC
CDR3 protein: CATSNWTTEQYF

D gene: TRBD2
clone size: .
J gene: TRBJ2-7
V gene: TRBV27
CDR3 DNA: TGTGCCAGCAGTTTTGCTTTTCCTAGCGGCGCAAGCTCCTACGAGCAGTACTTC
CDR3 protein: CASSFAFPSGASSYEQYF